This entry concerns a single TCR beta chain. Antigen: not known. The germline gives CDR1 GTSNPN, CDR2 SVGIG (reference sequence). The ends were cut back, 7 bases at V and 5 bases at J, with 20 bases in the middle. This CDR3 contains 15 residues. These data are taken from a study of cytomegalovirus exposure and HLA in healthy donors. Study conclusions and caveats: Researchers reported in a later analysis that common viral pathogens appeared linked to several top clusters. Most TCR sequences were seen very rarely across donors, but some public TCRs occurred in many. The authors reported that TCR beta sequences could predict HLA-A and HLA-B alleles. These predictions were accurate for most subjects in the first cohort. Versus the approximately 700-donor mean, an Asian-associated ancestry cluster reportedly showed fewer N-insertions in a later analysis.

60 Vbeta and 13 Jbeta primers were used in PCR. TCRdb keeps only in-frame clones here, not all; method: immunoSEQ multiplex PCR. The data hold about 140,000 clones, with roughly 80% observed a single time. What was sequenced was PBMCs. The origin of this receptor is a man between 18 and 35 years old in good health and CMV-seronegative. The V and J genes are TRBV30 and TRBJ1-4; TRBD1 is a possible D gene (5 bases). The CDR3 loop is CAYRASTGLNEKLFF. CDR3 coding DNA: TGTGCCTACAGAGCCAGTACAGGTCTAAATGAAAAACTGTTTTTT.